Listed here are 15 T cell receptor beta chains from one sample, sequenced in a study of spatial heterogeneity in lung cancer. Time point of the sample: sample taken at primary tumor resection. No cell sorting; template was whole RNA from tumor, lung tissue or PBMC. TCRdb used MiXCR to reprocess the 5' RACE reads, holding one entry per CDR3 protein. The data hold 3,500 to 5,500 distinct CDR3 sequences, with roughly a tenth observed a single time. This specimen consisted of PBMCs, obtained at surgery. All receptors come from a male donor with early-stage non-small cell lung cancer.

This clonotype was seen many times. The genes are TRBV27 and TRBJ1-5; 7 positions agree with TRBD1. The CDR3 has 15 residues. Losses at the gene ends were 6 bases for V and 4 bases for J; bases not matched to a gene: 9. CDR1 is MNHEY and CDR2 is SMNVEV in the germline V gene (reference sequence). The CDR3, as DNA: TGTGCCAGCAGGATGACAGGGTTCAGGAATCAGCCCCAGCATTTT. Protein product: CASRMTGFRNQPQHF.

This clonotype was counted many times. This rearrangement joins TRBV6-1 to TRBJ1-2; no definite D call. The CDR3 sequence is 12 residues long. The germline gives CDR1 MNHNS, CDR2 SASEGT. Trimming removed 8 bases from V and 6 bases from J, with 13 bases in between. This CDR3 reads CASEGTEDGYTF. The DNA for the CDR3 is TGTGCCAGCGAGGGCACAGAGGATGGCTACACCTTC.

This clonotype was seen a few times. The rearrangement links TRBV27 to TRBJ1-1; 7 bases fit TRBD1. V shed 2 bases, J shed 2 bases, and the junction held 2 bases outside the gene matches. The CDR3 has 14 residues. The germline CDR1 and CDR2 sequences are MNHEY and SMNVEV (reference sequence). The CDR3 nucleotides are TGTGCCAGCAGTTTACAGGGGGTTAACACTGAAGCTTTCTTT. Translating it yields CASSLQGVNTEAFF.

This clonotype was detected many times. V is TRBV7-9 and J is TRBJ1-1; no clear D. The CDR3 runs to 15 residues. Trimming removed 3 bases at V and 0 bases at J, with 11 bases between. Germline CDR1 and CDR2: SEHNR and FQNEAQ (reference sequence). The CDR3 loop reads CASSFHGLMNTEAFF. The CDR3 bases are TGTGCCAGCAGCTTTCACGGCCTAATGAACACTGAAGCTTTCTTT.

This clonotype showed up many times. The CDR3 bases are TGCAGTGCTAGTGAGGGCAGAGACTACTACGAGCAGTACTTC. Residues: CSASEGRDYYEQYF. The rearrangement joins TRBV20-1 to TRBJ2-7, with TRBD2 as a possible D gene (5 bases). The CDR3 sequence is 14 residues long. Germline lookup yields CDR1 DFQATT and CDR2 SNEGSKA (reference sequence). V lost 3 bases to trimming and J lost 3 bases, with 15 bases between them.

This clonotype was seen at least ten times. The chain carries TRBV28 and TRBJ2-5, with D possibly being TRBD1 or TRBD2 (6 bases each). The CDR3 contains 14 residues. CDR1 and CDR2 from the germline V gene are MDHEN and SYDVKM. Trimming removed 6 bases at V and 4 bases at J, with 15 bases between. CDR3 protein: CASSPTGGGETQYF. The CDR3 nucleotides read TGTGCCAGCAGCCCGACTGGAGGGGGAGAGACCCAGTACTTC. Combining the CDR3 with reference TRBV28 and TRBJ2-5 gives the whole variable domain DVKVTQSSRYLVKRTGEKVFLECVQDMDHENMFWYRQDPGLGLRLIYFSYDVKMKEKGDIPEGYSVSREKKERFSLILESASTNQTSMYLCASSPTGGGETQYFGPGTRLLVL.

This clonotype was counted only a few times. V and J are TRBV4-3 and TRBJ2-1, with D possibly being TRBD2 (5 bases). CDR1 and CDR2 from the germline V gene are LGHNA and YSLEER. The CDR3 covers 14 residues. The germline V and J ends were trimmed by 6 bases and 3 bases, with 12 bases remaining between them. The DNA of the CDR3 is TGCGCCAGCAGTCGAGACCGGGACTACAATGAGCAGTTCTTC. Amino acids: CASSRDRDYNEQFF.

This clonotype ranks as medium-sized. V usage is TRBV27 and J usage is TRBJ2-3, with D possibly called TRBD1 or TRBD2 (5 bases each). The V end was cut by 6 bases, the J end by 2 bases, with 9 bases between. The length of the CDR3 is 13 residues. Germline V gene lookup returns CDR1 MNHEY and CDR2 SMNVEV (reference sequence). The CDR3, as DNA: TGTGCCAGCAGCGCCGGGGCCACAGATACGCAGTATTTT. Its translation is CASSAGATDTQYF.

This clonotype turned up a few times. CDR3 sequence (DNA): TGTGCCAGCAGCTGGACTAGCGGGGGGTCAGATACGCAGTATTTT. It specifies CASSWTSGGSDTQYF. This sequence joins TRBV25-1 and TRBJ2-3; 14 bases are a match to TRBD2. Germline-derived CDR1 and CDR2 are MGHDK and SYGVNS. With 6 bases clipped from V and 4 bases from J, the junction kept 3 bases outside the gene matches. The CDR3 sequence is 15 residues long.

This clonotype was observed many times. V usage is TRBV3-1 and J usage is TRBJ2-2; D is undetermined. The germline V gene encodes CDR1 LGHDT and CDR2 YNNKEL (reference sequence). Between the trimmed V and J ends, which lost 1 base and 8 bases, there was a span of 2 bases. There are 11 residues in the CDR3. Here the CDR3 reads CASSQAGELFF. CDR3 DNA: TGTGCCAGCAGCCAAGCAGGGGAGCTGTTTTTT.

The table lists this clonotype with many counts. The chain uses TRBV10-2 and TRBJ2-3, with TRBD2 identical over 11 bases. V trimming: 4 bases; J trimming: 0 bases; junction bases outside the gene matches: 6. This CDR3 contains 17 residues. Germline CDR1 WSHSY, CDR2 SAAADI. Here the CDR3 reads CASSGLAGGPSTDTQYF. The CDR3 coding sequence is TGCGCCAGCAGTGGGCTAGCGGGGGGCCCCAGCACAGATACGCAGTATTTT.

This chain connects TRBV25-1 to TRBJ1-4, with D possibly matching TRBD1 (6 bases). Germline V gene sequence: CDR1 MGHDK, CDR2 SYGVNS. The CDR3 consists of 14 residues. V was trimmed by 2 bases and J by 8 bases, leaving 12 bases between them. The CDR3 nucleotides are TGTGCCAGCAGTGAAGGGGGGGCCGGGGAAAAACTGTTTTTT. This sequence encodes CASSEGGAGEKLFF.

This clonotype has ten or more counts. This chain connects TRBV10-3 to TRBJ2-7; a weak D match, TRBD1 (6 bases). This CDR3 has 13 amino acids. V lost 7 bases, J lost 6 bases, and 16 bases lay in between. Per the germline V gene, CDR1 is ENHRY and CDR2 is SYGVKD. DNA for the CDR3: TGTGCCATCAATGGGGGCCACCTCTTCGAGCAGTACTTC. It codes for CAINGGHLFEQYF.

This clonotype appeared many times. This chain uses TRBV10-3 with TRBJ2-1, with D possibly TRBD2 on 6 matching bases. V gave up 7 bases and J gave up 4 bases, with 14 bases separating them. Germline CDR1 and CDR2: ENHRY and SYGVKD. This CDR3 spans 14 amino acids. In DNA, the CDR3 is TGTGCCATCAAATTAGCGGATTCTTACAATGAGCAGTTCTTC. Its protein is CAIKLADSYNEQFF.

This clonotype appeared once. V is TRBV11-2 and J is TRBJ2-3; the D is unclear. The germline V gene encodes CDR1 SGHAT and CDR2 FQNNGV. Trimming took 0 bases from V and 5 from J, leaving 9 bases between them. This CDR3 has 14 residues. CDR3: CASSLDLLGDTQYF. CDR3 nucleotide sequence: TGTGCCAGCAGCTTAGATCTCTTAGGAGATACGCAGTATTTT. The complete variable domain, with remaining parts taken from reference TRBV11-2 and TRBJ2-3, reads EAGVAQSPRYKIIEKRQSVAFWCNPISGHATLYWYQQILGQGPKLLIQFQNNGVVDDSQLPKDRFSAERLKGVDSTLKIQPAKLEDSAVYLCASSLDLLGDTQYFGPGTRLTVL.